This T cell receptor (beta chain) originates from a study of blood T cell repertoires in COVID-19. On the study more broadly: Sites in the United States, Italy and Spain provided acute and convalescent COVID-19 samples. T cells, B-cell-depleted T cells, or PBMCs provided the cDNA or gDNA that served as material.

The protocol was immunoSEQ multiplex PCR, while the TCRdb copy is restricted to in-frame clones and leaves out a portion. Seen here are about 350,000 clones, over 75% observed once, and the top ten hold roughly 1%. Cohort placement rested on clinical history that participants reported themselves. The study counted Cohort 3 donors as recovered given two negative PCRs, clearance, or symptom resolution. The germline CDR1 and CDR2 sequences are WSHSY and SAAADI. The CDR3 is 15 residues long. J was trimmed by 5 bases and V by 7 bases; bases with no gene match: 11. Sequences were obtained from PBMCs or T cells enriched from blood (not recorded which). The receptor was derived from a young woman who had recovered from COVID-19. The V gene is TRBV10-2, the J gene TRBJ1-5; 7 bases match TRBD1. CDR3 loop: CASNEDRHPHQPQHF. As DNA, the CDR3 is TGCGCCAGCAACGAGGACAGGCACCCCCATCAGCCCCAGCATTTT.